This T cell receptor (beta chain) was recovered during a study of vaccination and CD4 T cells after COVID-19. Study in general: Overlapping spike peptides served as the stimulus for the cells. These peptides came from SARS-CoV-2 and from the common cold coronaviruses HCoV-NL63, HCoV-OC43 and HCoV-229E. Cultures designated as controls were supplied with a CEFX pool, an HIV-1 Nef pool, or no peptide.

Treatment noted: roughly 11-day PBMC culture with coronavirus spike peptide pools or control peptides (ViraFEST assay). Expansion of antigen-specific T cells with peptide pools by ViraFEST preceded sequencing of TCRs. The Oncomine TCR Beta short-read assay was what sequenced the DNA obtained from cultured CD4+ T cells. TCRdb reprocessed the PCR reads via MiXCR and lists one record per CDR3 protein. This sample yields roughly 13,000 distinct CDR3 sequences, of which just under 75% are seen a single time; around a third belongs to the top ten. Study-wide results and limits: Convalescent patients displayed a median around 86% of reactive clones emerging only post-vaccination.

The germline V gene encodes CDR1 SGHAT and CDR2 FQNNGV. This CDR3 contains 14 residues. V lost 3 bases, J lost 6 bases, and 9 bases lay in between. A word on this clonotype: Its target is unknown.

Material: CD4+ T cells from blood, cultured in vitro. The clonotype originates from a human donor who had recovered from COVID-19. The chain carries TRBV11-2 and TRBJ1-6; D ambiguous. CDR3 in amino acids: CASSLTRTNSPLHF. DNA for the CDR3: TGTGCCAGCAGCTTGACCAGGACTAATTCACCCCTCCACTTT.